What follows are 7 T cell receptor beta chains derived from one specimen sequenced in a study of blood T cells in healthy people across ages. The second PCR ran about 6 to 12 cycles with a sample-barcoded 5' primer and J-beta primers. TCRdb re-derived calls from the 5' RACE reads in MiXCR, one entry per CDR3 protein. This table holds approximately 730,000 distinct CDR3 sequences, 40% to 45% found once. Sequenced input: blood. These receptors all come from a woman in her sixties in good health.

CDR3 residues: CASSQRTGAYGYPQYF. CDR3 nucleotide sequence: TGTGCCAGCAGCCAAAGGACCGGGGCGTACGGATACCCGCAGTATTTT. The V call is TRBV3-1, the J call TRBJ2-3; D may correspond to TRBD1 or TRBD2 (5 bases each). Germline V gives CDR1 LGHDT, CDR2 YNNKEL (reference sequence). Trimming cost V 2 bases and J 10 bases, with 22 bases left between them. The CDR3 runs to 16 residues.

This clonotype has just one count. This clone may be a read error of a much larger clone one base away. The V and J genes are TRBV4-3 and TRBJ2-1; no reliable D call. The CDR3 contains 15 residues. Trimming removed 0 bases at V and 7 bases at J, with 13 bases between. Germline V CDR1 and CDR2: LGHNA, YSLEER. The CDR3 spells CASSQDGRSRNEQFF. The CDR3, as DNA: TGCGCCAGCAGCCAAGATGGTAGATCCAGGAATGAGCAGTTCTTC.

The chain links TRBV5-1 to TRBJ2-7; perhaps D is TRBD1 or TRBD2 (5 bases each). This CDR3 is built from 14 residues. Trimming removed 6 bases at V and 3 bases at J, with 16 bases between. Germline CDR1 SGHRS, CDR2 YFSETQ. The CDR3 nucleotides are TGCGCCAGCACCCGGGACCCTATGATCTACGAGCAGTACTTC. Amino acids: CASTRDPMIYEQYF.

This clonotype was observed a handful of times. V usage is TRBV10-3 and J usage is TRBJ1-1; no reliable D call. Germline values: CDR1 ENHRY, CDR2 SYGVKD. The V gene lost 1 base and the J gene lost 2 bases, with 5 bases spanning the gap. This CDR3 is built from 13 residues. Here the CDR3 reads CAISELVNTEAFF. In DNA form, the CDR3 reads TGTGCCATCAGTGAGTTAGTAAACACTGAAGCTTTCTTT.

With regard to this clonotype: One junction end disagrees with the germline gene, perhaps due to a read error. The CDR3 reads CVSSPPGQGTKNEKLFF. In nucleotides, the CDR3 is TGTGTCAGCTCACCACCCGGACAGGGCACCAAAAATGAAAAACTGTTTTTT. The chain combines TRBV18 with TRBJ1-4; 8 nucleotides match TRBD1. Germline V gives CDR1 KGHSH, CDR2 LQKENI. The length of the CDR3 is 17 residues. Full variable domain (remainder filled in from reference TRBV18 and TRBJ1-4): NAGVMQNPRHLVRRRGQEARLRCSPMKGHSHVYWYRQLPEEGLKFMVYLQKENIIDESGMPKERFSAEFPKEGPSILRIQQVVRGDSAAYFCVSSPPGQGTKNEKLFFGSGTQLSVL.

This chain joins TRBV7-2 and TRBJ1-2, with TRBD1 identical over 7 bases. Germline V gene lookup returns CDR1 SGHTA and CDR2 FQGNSA. V lost 4 bases and J lost 4; bases outside the gene matches: 12. CDR3 length: 16 residues. CDR3 sequence reads: CASSSSRAGGVYGYTF. CDR3 nucleotide sequence: TGTGCCAGCAGCTCCAGTCGGGCAGGGGGGGTCTATGGCTACACCTTC.

The table lists this clonotype with a few counts. V and J are TRBV3-1 and TRBJ2-3; 9 nucleotides match TRBD2. This CDR3 contains 15 residues. Germline-derived CDR1 and CDR2 are LGHDT and YNNKEL (reference sequence). V shed 4 bases, J shed 3 bases, and the junction held 5 bases outside the gene matches. The CDR3 sequence is CASSLGLAQTDTQYF. DNA for the CDR3: TGTGCCAGCAGCCTAGGACTAGCGCAGACAGATACGCAGTATTTT.